Below, one T cell receptor beta chain is given with its context. Its antigen is as yet unknown. This entry is derived from a study of cytomegalovirus exposure and HLA in healthy donors. Findings and caveats of the study: In the 120 validation repertoires, just under 95% of cluster scores exceeded 0, per a later analysis. The study designated some 180 TCR beta chains cytomegalovirus-associated.

Assay: immunoSEQ multiplex PCR; the TCRdb copy retains only in-frame clones and omits some. The repertoire holds 200,000 to 300,000 clones, with 90% as singletons. These donors were members of the approximately 120-subject validation cohort, a group separate from the approximately 670-subject first cohort. The sequenced material came from PBMCs. The clonotype comes from a woman between 25 and 40 years old in good health and CMV-seronegative.

For the CDR3, the DNA is TGTGCCAGCAGCTATTTAGGTCGGGGAGGCACTGAAGCTTTCTTT. Its protein is CASSYLGRGGTEAFF. J is TRBJ1-1 and V is TRBV28; no clear D gene. V lost 6 bases and J lost 4, with 18 bases in between. Germline-derived CDR1 and CDR2 are MDHEN and SYDVKM. The CDR3 covers 15 residues.